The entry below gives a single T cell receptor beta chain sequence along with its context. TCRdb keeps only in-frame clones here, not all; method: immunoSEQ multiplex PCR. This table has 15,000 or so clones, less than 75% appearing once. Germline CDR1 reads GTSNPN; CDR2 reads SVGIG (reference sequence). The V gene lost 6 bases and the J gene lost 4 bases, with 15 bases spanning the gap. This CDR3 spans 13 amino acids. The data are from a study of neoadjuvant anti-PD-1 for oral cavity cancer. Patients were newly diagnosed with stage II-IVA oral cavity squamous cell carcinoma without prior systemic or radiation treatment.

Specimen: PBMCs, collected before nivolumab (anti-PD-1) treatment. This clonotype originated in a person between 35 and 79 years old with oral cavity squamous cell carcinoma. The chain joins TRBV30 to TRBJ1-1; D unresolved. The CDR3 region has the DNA TGTGCCTGCGAGGGCAGATCGGTCACTGAAGCTTTCTTT. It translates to CACEGRSVTEAFF. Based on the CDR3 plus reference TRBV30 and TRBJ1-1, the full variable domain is SQTIHQWPATLVQPVGSPLSLECTVEGTSNPNLYWYRQAAGRGLQLLFYSVGIGQISSEVPQNLSASRPQDRQFILSSKKLLLSDSGFYLCACEGRSVTEAFFGQGTRLTVV.